Detailed here is one TCR beta chain. Its specificity is not known. Looked up from germline, CDR1 is LGHNA and CDR2 is YNFKEQ. Trimming cost V 2 bases and J 7 bases; bases outside gene matches: 5. The CDR3 extends over 14 amino acids. This entry comes from a study of T cell responses to AZD1222 COVID-19 vaccine. Study-level results: Donor demographics were predominantly white British with a female majority; clonal diversity may be underestimated. Researchers report vaccine-associated CD4 TCRs spanning spike, with dominance at 160-218 and 743-854. AZD1222 recipients seropositive at baseline numbered only six. Regions left unmutated in variants are reportedly the target of nearly half of spike-specific TCRs.

The data were produced by immunoSEQ multiplex PCR, yet TCRdb's version contains in-frame clones alone and is incomplete. The table shows about 70,000 clones, with about 90% occurring only once. Sequencing used peripheral blood, obtained 28 days after the second AZD1222 dose. The rearrangement joins TRBV4-2 to TRBJ1-5; 7 positions match TRBD1. This receptor was taken from an adult who received the AZD1222 COVID-19 vaccine. CDR3 nucleotide sequence: TGTGCCAGCAGCCAACCGACAGGGAACCAGCCCCAGCATTTT. Amino acids: CASSQPTGNQPQHF.